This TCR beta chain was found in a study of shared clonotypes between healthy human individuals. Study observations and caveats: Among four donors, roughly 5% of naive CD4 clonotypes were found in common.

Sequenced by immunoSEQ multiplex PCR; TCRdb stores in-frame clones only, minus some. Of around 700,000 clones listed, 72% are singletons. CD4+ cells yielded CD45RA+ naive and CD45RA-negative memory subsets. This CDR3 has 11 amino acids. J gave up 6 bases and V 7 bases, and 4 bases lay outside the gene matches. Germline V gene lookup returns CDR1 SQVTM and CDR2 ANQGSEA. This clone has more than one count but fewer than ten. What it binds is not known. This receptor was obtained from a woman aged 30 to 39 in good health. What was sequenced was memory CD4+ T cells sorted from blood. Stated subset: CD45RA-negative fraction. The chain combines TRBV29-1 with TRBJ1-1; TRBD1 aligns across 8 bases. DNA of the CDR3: TGCAGCGGGGTACAGGGGGCTGAAGCTTTCTTT. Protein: CSGVQGAEAFF.